This T cell receptor (beta chain) was captured by sequencing in a study of PD-1 and CTLA-4 blockade in melanoma (TCRdb year 2021). For context, the study as a whole: The study compared how PD-1 blockade and CTLA-4 blockade affected the melanoma-reactive CD8 T cell response in patients with melanoma.

The library was obtained by the immunoSEQ multiplex PCR assay. TCRdb took this table from immuneACCESS and kept in-frame rearrangements with V and J called. Such tables lack part of the clones; where checked against another copy, unresolved V genes explain under half of the gap, and the rest is unexplained. Recorded for this sample are 10,000 or so clones; 80% to 90% of them occurred a single time. The ten largest clones take up about 32% of the sample. Comments on this clone: The clone's antigen remains unknown. It has no much larger one-base neighbor in the sample; base qualities were not kept.

The CDR3 runs 14 residues from the cysteine to the phenylalanine. Just CDR3 DNA is preserved here, 42 bases in frame from base 1. The germline V gene (reference sequence) gives CDR1 as MNHEY and CDR2 as SMNVEV. V is trimmed back by 3 bases and J by 8 bases, and the junction contains 7 bases that no gene match accounts for. Material: CD8+ T cells from peripheral blood, obtained from a patient given anti-PD-1 treatment. The chain links TRBV27 with TRBJ1-2; 9 middle bases align to TRBD1. This TCR was sampled from a human donor with melanoma. The sequence in DNA is TGTGCCAGCAGTTTCGGACAGGGGCTCGGGGGCTACACCTTC. This yields the protein CASSFGQGLGGYTF.